Listed here is a single TCR beta chain. A clone one base away is much larger, so this may be a read error. The sample has other DNA sequences that encode this CDR3 too. This entry is derived from a study of blood T cell repertoires in COVID-19. In the original workflow: From reference gene primer amplification, estimates of nucleated cell counts were derived. Generated by immunoSEQ multiplex PCR, the TCRdb table keeps only in-frame clones and is missing some. V and J calls and clone size are those listed in that table; D and trimming were worked out from the DNA. Among 95,000 to 150,000 clones listed, roughly four fifths were seen once. This CDR3 comprises 11 residues. Deletions cut 2 bases from V and 3 bases from J, with 2 bases between.

The sequence came from a human donor in a cohort sampled during active COVID-19. Specimen: peripheral blood. The V call is TRBV12-3 or TRBV12-4, the J call TRBJ2-7; D gene uncertain. The CDR3 sequence: CASSLLYEQYF. CDR3 bases: TGTGCCAGCAGTTTACTCTACGAGCAGTACTTC.